Following are 20 T cell receptor beta chains from one sample sequenced in a study of identical twins. MiXCR, applied by TCRdb to the 5' RACE reads, yields one record per CDR3 protein. Among some 500,000 distinct CDR3 sequences listed, roughly an eighth were seen once. The sample was also reused in another study, on yellow fever vaccine responses in identical twins.

The specimen was CD4+ T cells sorted from blood. The receptors originated from a young woman in good health.

The chain combines TRBV5-1 with TRBJ2-5; D is perhaps TRBD2 (6 bases). The CDR3 consists of 15 residues. V was trimmed by 0 bases and J by 2 bases, leaving 11 bases between them. In germline, CDR1 is SGHRS, CDR2 YFSETQ. This chain's CDR3 is CASSLAGLKQETQYF. The CDR3, as DNA: TGCGCCAGCAGCTTGGCGGGACTGAAACAAGAGACCCAGTACTTC. The full variable domain, completed using reference TRBV5-1 and TRBJ2-5, is KAGVTQTPRYLIKTRGQQVTLSCSPISGHRSVSWYQQTPGQGLQFLFEYFSETQRNKGNFPGRFSGRQFSNSRSEMNVSTLELGDSALYLCASSLAGLKQETQYFGPGTRLLVL.

J is TRBJ2-7 and V is TRBV6-1; possibly TRBD1 for D (6 bases). CDR1 is MNHNS, CDR2 SASEGT, per germline. Between the trimmed V and J ends, which lost 6 bases and 5 bases, there was a span of 14 bases. The CDR3 is 13 amino acids. This CDR3 is CASRNGQHNEQYF. CDR3 in DNA: TGTGCCAGCAGGAACGGACAGCACAACGAGCAGTACTTC.

This clonotype has only a few counts. The V call is TRBV28, the J call TRBJ2-7; D is ambiguous. The CDR3 consists of 11 residues. CDR1 and CDR2 (germline): MDHEN, SYDVKM. V was pared by 7 bases and J by 0 bases, with 4 bases between. CDR3 in amino acids: CASKGSYEQYF. The CDR3 DNA sequence: TGTGCCAGCAAGGGCTCCTACGAGCAGTACTTC.

In this sample, this clonotype turned up a few times. An end of the junction does not agree with germline; a read error may underlie this. The J gene is TRBJ1-1, the V gene TRBV5-1; TRBD1 might be the D (6 bases). CDR1 is SGHRS and CDR2 is YFSETQ in the germline V gene. This CDR3 spans 13 amino acids. The CDR3 sequence is CASSAKGDTEAFF. The CDR3 DNA is TGCGCCAGCAGCGCGAAAGGGGACACGGAAGCTTTCTTT.

The gene calls are TRBV7-2 and TRBJ2-1; possibly TRBD1 for D (6 bases). The germline V and J ends were trimmed by 4 bases and 10 bases, with 17 bases remaining between them. From germline, CDR1 is SGHTA and CDR2 FQGNSA. This CDR3 has 14 amino acids. The CDR3 DNA sequence: TGTGCCAGCAGCTCAAAAAACAGGGACCGGGAGCAGTTCTTC. Translated: CASSSKNRDREQFF.

V and J are TRBV11-2 and TRBJ2-7; 10 nucleotides line up with TRBD2. The germline V gene has CDR1 SGHAT and CDR2 FQNNGV. The CDR3 is 14 amino acids. V shed 3 bases and J 3 bases; nucleotides not matched to a gene: 2. The CDR3 coding sequence is TGTGCCAGCAGCTTTACTAGCGGGGTCTACGAGCAGTACTTC. Residues: CASSFTSGVYEQYF.

This clonotype was recorded a few times. The V gene is TRBV15, the J gene TRBJ2-7, with 9 bases aligning to TRBD1. This CDR3 contains 14 residues. The germline gives CDR1 LNHNV, CDR2 YYDKDF (reference sequence). V shed 6 bases and J 5 bases; nucleotides not matched to a gene: 8. CDR3 amino acids: CATSTRTGVHEQYF. CDR3 bases: TGTGCCACCAGTACGAGGACAGGGGTCCACGAGCAGTACTTC.

This clonotype showed up just a few times. The genes are TRBV12-3 or TRBV12-4 and TRBJ1-2; D not certain. CDR3 length equals 18 residues. Between the trimmed V and J ends, which lost 7 bases and 3 bases, there was a span of 27 bases. The CDR3 DNA follows: TGTGCCAGCACCTTGGGTGGGTTCATCGGGAAGAGAGACTATGGCTACACCTTC. It encodes CASTLGGFIGKRDYGYTF.

The genes are TRBV5-1 and TRBJ2-2, with 12 bases aligning to TRBD2. CDR1 and CDR2 (germline): SGHRS, YFSETQ. This CDR3 spans 17 amino acids. The V and J ends lost 4 bases and 7 bases, in that order; junction bases with no gene match: 11. The CDR3 DNA reads TGCGCCAGCAGCCGACTCGGACTAGCGGGACGCGTCGGGGAGCTGTTTTTT. The encoded protein is CASSRLGLAGRVGELFF.

CDR3 DNA sequence: TGTGCCTGGAGTGTAATGGAGCAGTTCTTC. Its protein is CAWSVMEQFF. This chain links TRBV30 with TRBJ2-1, with no clear D. Germline CDR1 reads GTSNPN; CDR2 reads SVGIG (reference sequence). Trimming removed 0 bases at V and 10 bases at J, with 4 bases between. The CDR3 runs to 10 residues.

The chain uses TRBV5-1 and TRBJ2-5; 7 bases match TRBD1. The junction had 9 bases not matched to a gene; V was cut back by 4 bases and J by 3 bases. The CDR3 consists of 15 residues. Germline V gene lookup returns CDR1 SGHRS and CDR2 YFSETQ. CDR3 region: CASSLTSQGKETQYF. The CDR3 DNA sequence: TGCGCCAGCAGCCTAACGTCACAGGGGAAAGAGACCCAGTACTTC.

This clonotype has just a few counts. This sequence joins TRBV6-2 or TRBV6-3 and TRBJ2-7, with a possible D match to TRBD2 (5 bases). Trimming stripped 5 bases from V and 2 bases from J, with 16 bases between. Looked up from germline, CDR1 is MNHEY and CDR2 is SVGEGT. The CDR3 consists of 15 residues. The CDR3 coding sequence is TGTGCCAGCAGTCTCCATGGATCAGCGGCCTACGAGCAGTACTTC. It codes for CASSLHGSAAYEQYF.

This clonotype has at least ten counts. The chain links TRBV7-2 to TRBJ1-5; tentatively, D is TRBD1 (6 bases). The CDR3 loop spans 15 amino acids. Germline-derived CDR1 and CDR2 are SGHTA and FQGNSA. V lost 3 bases, J lost 5 bases, and 14 bases lay in between. CDR3 coding DNA: TGTGCCAGCAGCTTTGGCAGGGGAGGGGATCAGCCCCAGCATTTT. The encoded protein is CASSFGRGGDQPQHF.

This clonotype was picked up one time. The chain links TRBV7-9 to TRBJ1-2, with a possible D match to TRBD1 (6 bases). The length of the CDR3 is 14 residues. CDR1 is SEHNR and CDR2 is FQNEAQ in the germline V gene (reference sequence). V lost 5 bases, J lost 3 bases, and 13 bases lay in between. This chain's CDR3 is CASSGRGHDYGYTF. DNA of the CDR3: TGTGCCAGCAGCGGACGGGGGCACGACTATGGCTACACCTTC. The full variable domain, rest sourced from reference TRBV7-9 and TRBJ1-2, is DTGVSQNPRHKITKRGQNVTFRCDPISEHNRLYWYRQTLGQGPEFLTYFQNEAQLEKSRLLSDRFSAERPKGSFSTLEIQRTEQGDSAMYLCASSGRGHDYGYTFGSGTRLTVV.

This sequence joins TRBV20-1 and TRBJ2-7, with D perhaps matching TRBD2 (6 bases). The CDR3 has 14 amino acids. Trimming cost V 5 bases and J 7 bases, with 21 bases left between them. Per the germline V gene, CDR1 is DFQATT and CDR2 is SNEGSKA (reference sequence). The CDR3 DNA sequence: TGCAGTGCTGCCCGGGACGGGACTTTTGGGGAGCAGTACTTC. This sequence encodes CSAARDGTFGEQYF.

The table lists this clonotype with a few counts. The chain joins TRBV6-5 to TRBJ2-7; the D gene could be TRBD1 or TRBD2 (5 bases each). This CDR3 region has 18 residues. V was trimmed by 4 bases and J by 5 bases, leaving 27 bases between them. Germline CDR1 MNHEY, CDR2 SVGAGI. CDR3: CASSFGDGIDVSFDEQYF. As DNA, the CDR3 is TGTGCCAGCAGTTTTGGGGACGGTATAGATGTTAGCTTTGACGAGCAGTACTTC.

The chain uses TRBV19 and TRBJ2-1; tentative D call: TRBD1 (6 bases). This CDR3 spans 14 amino acids. The V end was cut by 8 bases, the J end by 0 bases, with 11 bases between. CDR1 and CDR2 (germline): LNHDA, SQIVND (reference sequence). In DNA form, the CDR3 reads TGTGCCAGTTCACAGGGCTACTCCTACAATGAGCAGTTCTTC. Its protein is CASSQGYSYNEQFF.

The V and J genes are TRBV28 and TRBJ1-6, with 7 bases that match TRBD1. Trimming removed 6 bases from V and 0 bases from J; junction bases left unmatched: 8. The CDR3 is 17 amino acids. Per germline, CDR1 MDHEN and CDR2 SYDVKM. The CDR3 reads CASRWDRASSYNSPLHF. The CDR3 nucleotides are TGTGCCAGCAGGTGGGACAGAGCCAGCTCCTATAATTCACCCCTCCACTTT.

This clonotype was counted a few times. This sequence joins TRBV20-1 and TRBJ2-1, with D possibly called TRBD1 or TRBD2 (7 bases each). Trimming shortened V by 6 bases and J by 9 bases, and 18 bases separated the two germline ends. This CDR3 region has 13 residues. Germline V gene sequence: CDR1 DFQATT, CDR2 SNEGSKA (reference sequence). In nucleotides, the CDR3 is TGCAGTGCCACAGGGGACTATGTGGGTGAGCAGTTCTTC. As protein: CSATGDYVGEQFF.

This clonotype was detected only a few times. At one boundary the junction diverges from the germline segment, which might be a read error. The gene calls are TRBV7-7 and TRBJ2-1; 7 nucleotides match TRBD2. The CDR3 runs 15 residues. Germline V gives CDR1 SSHAT, CDR2 FNYEAQ (reference sequence). The CDR3 sequence: CASSLSLAVYNEQFF. The DNA for the CDR3 is TGTGCTAGCAGCTTAAGTCTAGCGGTCTACAATGAGCAGTTCTTC.